The rows below give T cell receptor beta chains drawn from one sample of a study of T cell responses to AZD1222 COVID-19 vaccine. The table came from immunoSEQ multiplex PCR; TCRdb's copy has only in-frame clones and leaves some out. The profile shows about 140,000 clones, 85% to 95% of them singletons. Sequenced here: peripheral blood, sampled 28 days after the second AZD1222 dose. These receptor sequences come from an adult who received the AZD1222 COVID-19 vaccine. CDR3s include the opening cysteine and the closing phenylalanine or tryptophan. Each record gives: D gene, V gene, J gene, clone size, CDR3 DNA, CDR3 protein. The D gene is left open where the match is weak. Clone size appears in some rows only: once, few, many, or a class for an expanded clone.

TRBD2	TRBV5-1	TRBJ2-5	NA	TGCGCCAGCAGCCCACTAGCGGGGCCCCAAGAGACCCAGTACTTC	CASSPLAGPQETQYF
NA	TRBV12-3/TRBV12-4	TRBJ1-5	NA	TGTGCCAGCAGTTATCGGAGCAATCAGCCCCAGCATTTT	CASSYRSNQPQHF
NA	TRBV11-3	TRBJ1-1	NA	TGTGCCAGCAGCCTCCGGCGGGAAAACACTGAAGCTTTCTTT	CASSLRRENTEAFF
NA	TRBV6-2/TRBV6-3	TRBJ2-7	NA	TGTGCCAGCAGTCTCATACCTCGGACAAGGGTCTACGAGCAGTACTTC	CASSLIPRTRVYEQYF
NA	TRBV6-6	TRBJ1-2	once	TGTGCCAGCAGTCGGGGGATGGACGCTATAAGATCCTATGGCTACACCTTC	CASSRGMDAIRSYGYTF
NA	TRBV6-6	TRBJ1-1	NA	TGTGCCAGCTGTGGCTCCTTGAACACTGAAGCTTTCTTT	CASCGSLNTEAFF
TRBD1	TRBV19	TRBJ1-5	NA	TGTGCCAGTAGTATCCGGACAGGGTCATATCAGCCCCAGCATTTT	CASSIRTGSYQPQHF
NA	TRBV12-5	TRBJ2-1	once	TGTGCTAGTGGTAGGAATTACAATGAGCAGTTCTTC	CASGRNYNEQFF
NA	TRBV7-9	TRBJ1-1	NA	TGTGCCAGCAGCTTAGCGGACAGCGTTCTCACCTTT	CASSLADSVLTF
NA	TRBV3-1/TRBV3-2	TRBJ2-5	NA	TGTGCCAGCAGCCAAGATGACCGGGGGAAGACCCAGTACTTC	CASSQDDRGKTQYF
NA	TRBV5-1	TRBJ1-1	NA	TGCGCCAGCAGCTTCGGGAGGTCCACTGAAGCTTTCTTT	CASSFGRSTEAFF
NA	TRBV30	TRBJ1-3	few	TGTGCCTGGAGTCCATTTGGGTCTTTCGTTGGAAACACCATATATTTT	CAWSPFGSFVGNTIYF
TRBD2	TRBV7-9	TRBJ2-2	once	TGTGCCAGCAGCTCCGGGGGGGCCGTCTTTAGGAACACCGGGGAGCTGTTTTTT	CASSSGGAVFRNTGELFF
NA	TRBV19	TRBJ1-5	NA	TGTGCCAGTAGTATAGCGACAGAAGATCAGCCCCAGCATTTT	CASSIATEDQPQHF
TRBD1	TRBV5-4	TRBJ1-1	NA	TGTGCCAGCAGCCCCGCAACAGGGGGAGGAACTGAAGCTTTCTTT	CASSPATGGGTEAFF
TRBD1	TRBV6-5	TRBJ1-3	once	TGTGCCAGCAAAGATGGGACAGGGTTAGGAAACACCATATATTTT	CASKDGTGLGNTIYF
NA	TRBV6-5	TRBJ2-1	NA	TGTGCCAGCTCCCGGACCCGCTCCTACAATGAGCAGTTCTTC	CASSRTRSYNEQFF